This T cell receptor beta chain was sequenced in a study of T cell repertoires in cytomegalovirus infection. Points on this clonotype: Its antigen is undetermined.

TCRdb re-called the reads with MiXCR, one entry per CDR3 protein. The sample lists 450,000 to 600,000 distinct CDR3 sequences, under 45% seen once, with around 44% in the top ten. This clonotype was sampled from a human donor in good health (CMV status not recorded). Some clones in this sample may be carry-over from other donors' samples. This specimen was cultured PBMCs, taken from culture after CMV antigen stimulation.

DNA for the CDR3: TGCGCCAGCAGCTTTCGACAGGGCGTTTCGACAGATACGCAGTATTTT. As protein: CASSFRQGVSTDTQYF. This sequence joins TRBV4-1 and TRBJ2-3; 7 nucleotides align to TRBD1. Germline V CDR1 and CDR2: MGHRA, YSYEKL. The CDR3 length is 16 residues. V shed 5 bases, J shed 3 bases, and the junction held 11 bases outside the gene matches.